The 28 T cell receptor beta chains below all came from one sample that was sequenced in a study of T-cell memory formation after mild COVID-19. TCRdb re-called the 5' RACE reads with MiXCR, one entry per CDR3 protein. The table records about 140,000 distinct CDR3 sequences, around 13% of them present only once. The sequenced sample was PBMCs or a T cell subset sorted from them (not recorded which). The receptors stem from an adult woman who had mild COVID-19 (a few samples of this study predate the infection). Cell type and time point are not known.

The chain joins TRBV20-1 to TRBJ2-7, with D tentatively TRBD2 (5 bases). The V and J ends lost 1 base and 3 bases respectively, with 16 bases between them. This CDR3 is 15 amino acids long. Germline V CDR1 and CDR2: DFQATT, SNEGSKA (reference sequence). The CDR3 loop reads CSARGERADLYEQYF. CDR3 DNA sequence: TGCAGTGCTAGAGGAGAGAGGGCGGACCTCTACGAGCAGTACTTC.

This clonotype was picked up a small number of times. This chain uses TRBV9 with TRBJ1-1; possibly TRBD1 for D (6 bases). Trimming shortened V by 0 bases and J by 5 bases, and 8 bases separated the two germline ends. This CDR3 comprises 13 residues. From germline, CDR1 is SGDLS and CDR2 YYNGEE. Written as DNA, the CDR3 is TGTGCCAGCAGCGTAGCGGGGGCGACTGAAGCTTTCTTT. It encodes CASSVAGATEAFF. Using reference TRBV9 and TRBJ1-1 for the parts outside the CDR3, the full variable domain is DSGVTQTPKHLITATGQRVTLRCSPRSGDLSVYWYQQSLDQGLQFLIQYYNGEERAKGNILERFSAQQFPDLHSELNLSSLELGDSALYFCASSVAGATEAFFGQGTRLTVV.

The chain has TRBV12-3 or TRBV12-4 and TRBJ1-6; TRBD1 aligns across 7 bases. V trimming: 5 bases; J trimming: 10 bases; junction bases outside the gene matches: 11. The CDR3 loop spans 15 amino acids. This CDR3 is CASSAYRGVRSPLHF. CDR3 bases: TGTGCCAGCAGTGCTTACAGGGGAGTAAGGTCACCCCTCCACTTT.

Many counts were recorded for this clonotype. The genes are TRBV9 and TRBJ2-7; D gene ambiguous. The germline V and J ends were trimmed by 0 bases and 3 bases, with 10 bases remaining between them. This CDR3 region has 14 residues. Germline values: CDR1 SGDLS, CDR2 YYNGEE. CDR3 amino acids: CASSVDEGNYEQYF. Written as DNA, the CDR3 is TGTGCCAGCAGCGTAGACGAAGGGAACTACGAGCAGTACTTC.

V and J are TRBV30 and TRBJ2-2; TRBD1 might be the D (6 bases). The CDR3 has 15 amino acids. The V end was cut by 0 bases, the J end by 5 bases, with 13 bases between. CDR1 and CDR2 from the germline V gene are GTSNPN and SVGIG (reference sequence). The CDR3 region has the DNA TGTGCCTGGAGTGTTTGGGGGCCGGGAACCGGGGAGCTGTTTTTT. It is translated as CAWSVWGPGTGELFF.

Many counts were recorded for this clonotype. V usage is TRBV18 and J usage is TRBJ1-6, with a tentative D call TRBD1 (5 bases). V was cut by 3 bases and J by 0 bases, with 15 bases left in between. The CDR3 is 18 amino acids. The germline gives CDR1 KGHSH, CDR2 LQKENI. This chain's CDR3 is CASSPALQGNSYNSPLHF. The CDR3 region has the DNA TGTGCCAGCTCACCGGCACTCCAGGGAAACTCCTATAATTCACCCCTCCACTTT.

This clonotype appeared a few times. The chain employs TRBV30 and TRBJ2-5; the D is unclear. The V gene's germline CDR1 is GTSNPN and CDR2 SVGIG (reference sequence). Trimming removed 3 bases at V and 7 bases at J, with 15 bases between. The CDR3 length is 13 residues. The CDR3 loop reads CAWSKDGRGTQYF. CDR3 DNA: TGTGCCTGGAGCAAGGACGGCCGAGGGACCCAGTACTTC.

CDR3 loop: CASSFGYSNQPQHF. The CDR3 bases are TGTGCCAGCAGTTTCGGCTATAGCAATCAGCCCCAGCATTTT. The V and J genes are TRBV12-3 or TRBV12-4 and TRBJ1-5; D uncertain. There are 14 residues in the CDR3. V lost 3 bases to trimming and J lost 0 bases, with 6 bases between them.

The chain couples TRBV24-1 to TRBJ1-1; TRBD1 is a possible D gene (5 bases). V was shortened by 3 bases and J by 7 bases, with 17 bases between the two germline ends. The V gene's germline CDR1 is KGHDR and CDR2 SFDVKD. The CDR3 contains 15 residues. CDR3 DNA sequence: TGTGCCACCAGTGATCCGGCCTGGGGGAAGGGTGAAGCTTTCTTT. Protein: CATSDPAWGKGEAFF.

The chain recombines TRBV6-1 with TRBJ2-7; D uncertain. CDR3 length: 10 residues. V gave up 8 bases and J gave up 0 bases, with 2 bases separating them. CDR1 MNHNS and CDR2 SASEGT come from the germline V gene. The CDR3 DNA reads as TGTGCCAGCGACTCCTACGAGCAGTACTTC. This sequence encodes CASDSYEQYF.

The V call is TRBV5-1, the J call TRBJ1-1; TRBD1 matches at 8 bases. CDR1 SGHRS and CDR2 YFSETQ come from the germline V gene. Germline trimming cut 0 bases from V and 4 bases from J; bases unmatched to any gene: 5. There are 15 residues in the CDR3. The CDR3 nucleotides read TGCGCCAGCAGCTTGGTGCCAGGGGGCGGCACTGAAGCTTTCTTT. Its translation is CASSLVPGGGTEAFF.

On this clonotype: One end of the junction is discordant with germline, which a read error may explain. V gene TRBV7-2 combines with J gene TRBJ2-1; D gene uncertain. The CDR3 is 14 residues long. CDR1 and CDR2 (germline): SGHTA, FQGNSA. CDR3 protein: CGSSRLLMGNEQFF. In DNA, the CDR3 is TGTGGCAGCAGCCGCCTCCTCATGGGGAATGAGCAGTTCTTC.

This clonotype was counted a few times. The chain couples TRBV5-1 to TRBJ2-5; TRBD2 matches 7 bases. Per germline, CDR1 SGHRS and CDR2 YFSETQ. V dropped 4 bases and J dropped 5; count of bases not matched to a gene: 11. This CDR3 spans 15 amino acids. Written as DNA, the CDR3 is TGCGCCAGCAGCCCGTTAGACCCAGCGGGGGAGACCCAGTACTTC. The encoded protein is CASSPLDPAGETQYF.

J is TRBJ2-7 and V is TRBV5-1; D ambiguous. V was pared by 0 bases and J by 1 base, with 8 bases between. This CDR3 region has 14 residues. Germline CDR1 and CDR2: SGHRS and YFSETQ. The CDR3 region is CASSLGDRSYEQYF. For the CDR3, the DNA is TGCGCCAGCAGCTTGGGCGACCGTTCCTACGAGCAGTACTTC. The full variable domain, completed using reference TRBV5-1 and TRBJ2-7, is KAGVTQTPRYLIKTRGQQVTLSCSPISGHRSVSWYQQTPGQGLQFLFEYFSETQRNKGNFPGRFSGRQFSNSRSEMNVSTLELGDSALYLCASSLGDRSYEQYFGPGTRLTVT.

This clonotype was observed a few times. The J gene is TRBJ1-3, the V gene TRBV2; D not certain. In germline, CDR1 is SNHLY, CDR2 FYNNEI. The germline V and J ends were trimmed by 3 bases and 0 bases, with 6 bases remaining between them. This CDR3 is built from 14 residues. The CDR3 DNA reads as TGTGCCAGCAGTGATCAGAACTCTGGAAACACCATATATTTT. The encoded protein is CASSDQNSGNTIYF.

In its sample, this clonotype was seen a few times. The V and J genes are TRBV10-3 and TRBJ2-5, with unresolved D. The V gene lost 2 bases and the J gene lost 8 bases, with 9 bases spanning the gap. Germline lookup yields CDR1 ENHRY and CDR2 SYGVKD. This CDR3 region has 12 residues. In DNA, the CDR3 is TGTGCCATCAGTGAGGCTCCGTCTACCCAGTACTTC. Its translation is CAISEAPSTQYF.

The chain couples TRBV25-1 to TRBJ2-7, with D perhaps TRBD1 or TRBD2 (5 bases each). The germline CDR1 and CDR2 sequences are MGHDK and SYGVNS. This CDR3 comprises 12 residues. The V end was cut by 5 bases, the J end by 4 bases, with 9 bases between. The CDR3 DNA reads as TGTGCCAGCAGTTCAGGGAGATACGAGCAGTACTTC. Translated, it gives CASSSGRYEQYF.

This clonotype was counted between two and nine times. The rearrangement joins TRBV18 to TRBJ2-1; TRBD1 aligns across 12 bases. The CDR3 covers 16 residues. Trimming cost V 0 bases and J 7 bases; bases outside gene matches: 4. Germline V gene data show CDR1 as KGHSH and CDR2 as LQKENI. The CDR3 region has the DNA TGTGCCAGCTCACCACCGGGACAGGGGGCCTTGAATGAGCAGTTCTTC. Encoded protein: CASSPPGQGALNEQFF.

Here the CDR3 DNA reads TGTGCCAGCAGCGTAAGCGGGGTAAGCACAGATACGCAGTATTTT. It yields the protein CASSVSGVSTDTQYF. The chain couples TRBV9 to TRBJ2-3; 7 nucleotides agree with TRBD2. V trimming: 1 base; J trimming: 0 bases; junction bases outside the gene matches: 2. Germline V gene lookup returns CDR1 SGDLS and CDR2 YYNGEE. CDR3 size: 15 residues.

For the CDR3, the DNA is TGCGCCAGCAGCCTCCGACAGGGGGGGACTGAAGCTTTCTTT. This gives the protein CASSLRQGGTEAFF. The chain links TRBV4-3 to TRBJ1-1, with 9 positions matching TRBD1. V gave up 4 bases and J gave up 5 bases; unmatched junction bases: 5. The CDR3 totals 14 residues. Germline lookup yields CDR1 LGHNA and CDR2 YSLEER.

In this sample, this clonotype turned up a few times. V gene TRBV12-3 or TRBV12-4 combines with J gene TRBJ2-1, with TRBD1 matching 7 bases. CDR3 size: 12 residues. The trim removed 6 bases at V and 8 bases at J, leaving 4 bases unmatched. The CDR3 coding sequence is TGTGCCAGCAGGTTCGACAGGGATGAGCAGTTCTTC. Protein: CASRFDRDEQFF.

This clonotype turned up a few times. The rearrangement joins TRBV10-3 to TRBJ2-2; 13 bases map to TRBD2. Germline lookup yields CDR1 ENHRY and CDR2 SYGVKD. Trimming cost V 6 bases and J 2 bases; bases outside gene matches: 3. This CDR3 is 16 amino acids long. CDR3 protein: CAISGTSGINTGELFF. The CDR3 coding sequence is TGTGCCATCAGCGGGACTAGCGGGATCAACACCGGGGAGCTGTTTTTT.

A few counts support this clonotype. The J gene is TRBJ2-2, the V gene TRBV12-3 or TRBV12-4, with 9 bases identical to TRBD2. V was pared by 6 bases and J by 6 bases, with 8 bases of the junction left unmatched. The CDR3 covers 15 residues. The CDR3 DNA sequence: TGTGCCAGCAGGTTTAGCGGGAGCAGCGCCGGGGAGCTGTTTTTT. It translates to CASRFSGSSAGELFF.

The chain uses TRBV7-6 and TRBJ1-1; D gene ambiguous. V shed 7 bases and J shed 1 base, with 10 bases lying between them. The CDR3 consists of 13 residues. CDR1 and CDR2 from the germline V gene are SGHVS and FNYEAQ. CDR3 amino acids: CASTGSGNTEAFF. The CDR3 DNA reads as TGTGCCAGCACGGGGTCAGGGAACACTGAAGCTTTCTTT.

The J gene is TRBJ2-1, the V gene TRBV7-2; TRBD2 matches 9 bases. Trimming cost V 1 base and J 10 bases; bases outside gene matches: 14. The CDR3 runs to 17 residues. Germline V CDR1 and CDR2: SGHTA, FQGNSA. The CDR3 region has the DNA TGTGCCAGCAGCTTAGGCCTAGCGGGGCCTGTGGGGGGAGAGCAGTTCTTC. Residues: CASSLGLAGPVGGEQFF.

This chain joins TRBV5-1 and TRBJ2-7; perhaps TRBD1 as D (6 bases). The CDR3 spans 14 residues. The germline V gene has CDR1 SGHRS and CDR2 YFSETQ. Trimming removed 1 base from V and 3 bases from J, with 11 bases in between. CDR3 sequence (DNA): TGCGCCAGCAGCTTGTTGGACAGCCGCTACGAGCAGTACTTC. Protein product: CASSLLDSRYEQYF.

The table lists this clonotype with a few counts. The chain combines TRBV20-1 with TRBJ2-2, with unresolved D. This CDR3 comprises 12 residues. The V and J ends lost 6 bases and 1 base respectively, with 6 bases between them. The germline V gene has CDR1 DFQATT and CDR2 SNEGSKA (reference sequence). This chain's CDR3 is CSARQNTGELFF. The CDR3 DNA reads TGCAGTGCGAGACAGAACACCGGGGAGCTGTTTTTT.

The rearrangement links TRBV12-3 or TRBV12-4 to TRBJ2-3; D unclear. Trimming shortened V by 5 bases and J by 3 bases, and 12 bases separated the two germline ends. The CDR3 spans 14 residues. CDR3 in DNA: TGTGCCAGCAGTCCCAGTAGGGTTACAGATACGCAGTATTTT. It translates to CASSPSRVTDTQYF.